One and the same sample provided the 11 T cell receptor beta chains below, sequenced in a study of T cells in Graves' hyperthyroidism and ophthalmopathy. RNA transcripts provided the source from which TCR beta CDR3 regions were amplified. The study used the HTBI primer set for a first-round RT-PCR of the TCR CDR3. TCRdb ran MiXCR on the multiplex PCR reads and lists one entry per CDR3 protein. The sample holds approximately 330,000 distinct CDR3 sequences, roughly 15% seen once. Sequences were obtained from blood. The receptors were gathered from a middle-aged woman with Graves' ophthalmopathy.

About this clonotype itself: One base away lies a much larger clone, so this may be a sequencing read error. The gene calls are TRBV20-1 and TRBJ1-5, with D possibly TRBD1 on 5 matching bases. The CDR3 runs 14 residues. The germline V gene encodes CDR1 DFQATT and CDR2 SNEGSKA (reference sequence). CDR3 protein: CSAPRGTEGQPRHF. The CDR3 coding sequence is TGCAGTGCCCCACGGGGGACTGAAGGTCAGCCCCGGCATTTT.

The J gene is TRBJ2-5, the V gene TRBV27; D possibly corresponds to TRBD1 (7 bases). The germline V gene has CDR1 MNHEY and CDR2 SMNVEV (reference sequence). V was pared by 2 bases and J by 7 bases, with 20 bases between. There are 16 residues in the CDR3. The CDR3 reads CASSLTPSDRVGTQYF. CDR3 bases: TGTGCCAGCAGTTTAACGCCTAGCGACAGGGTAGGGACCCAGTACTTC.

This clonotype was counted many times. The chain uses TRBV6-2 or TRBV6-3 and TRBJ2-2, with D possibly being TRBD1 or TRBD2 (5 bases each). The CDR3 is made up of 17 amino acids. Between the trimmed V and J ends, which lost 2 bases and 3 bases, there was a span of 16 bases. Germline-derived CDR1 and CDR2 are MNHEY and SVGEGT. CDR3 loop: CASSYAWDQEDTGELFF. The DNA for the CDR3 is TGTGCCAGCAGTTACGCGTGGGACCAAGAAGACACCGGGGAGCTGTTTTTT.

This clonotype was recorded a few times. This chain uses TRBV4-1 with TRBJ2-7, with D perhaps TRBD2 (6 bases). There are 14 residues in the CDR3. Trimming shortened V by 1 base and J by 7 bases, and 14 bases separated the two germline ends. Per the germline V gene, CDR1 is MGHRA and CDR2 is YSYEKL. The CDR3 coding sequence is TGCGCCAGCAGCCAAGTAGCCGGAGGGTATGAGCAGTACTTC. Its translation: CASSQVAGGYEQYF.

This clonotype was counted many times. The CDR3 is CACSPTGGEYEQYF. CDR3 sequence (DNA): TGTGCCTGCTCACCGACAGGGGGCGAGTACGAGCAGTACTTC. The chain recombines TRBV7-9 with TRBJ2-7, with 10 bases fitting TRBD1. The CDR3 consists of 14 residues. The V gene end was trimmed by 11 bases and the J gene end by 4 bases; junction bases not matched to a gene: 11. Germline assignment: CDR1 SEHNR and CDR2 FQNEAQ (reference sequence). Looking up the rest from reference TRBV7-9 and TRBJ2-7 gives the full variable domain: DTGVSQNPRHKITKRGQNVTFRCDPISEHNRLYWYRQTLGQGPEFLTYFQNEAQLEKSRLLSDRFSAERPKGSFSTLEIQRTEQGDSAMYLCACSPTGGEYEQYFGPGTRLTVT.

There are a few counts of this clonotype. In DNA form, the CDR3 reads TGTGCCAGCAGCGACCCCGGGGGAGGGAACTCCTATGGCTACACCTTC. Translation: CASSDPGGGNSYGYTF. The V and J genes are TRBV9 and TRBJ1-2; D possibly corresponds to TRBD1 (5 bases). CDR3 length: 16 residues. Trimming removed 3 bases from V and 4 bases from J, with 19 bases in between. CDR1 and CDR2 from the germline V gene are SGDLS and YYNGEE.

This clonotype was counted at least ten times. Here the CDR3 reads CATSRQTRGTEAFF. CDR3 DNA sequence: TGTGCCACCAGCAGACAAACAAGGGGCACTGAAGCTTTCTTT. The chain employs TRBV15 and TRBJ1-1, with D possibly being TRBD1 (5 bases). This CDR3 spans 14 amino acids. Between the trimmed V and J ends, which lost 2 bases and 4 bases, there was a span of 11 bases. Per the germline V gene, CDR1 is LNHNV and CDR2 is YYDKDF (reference sequence).

J is TRBJ1-2 and V is TRBV2; a weak D match, TRBD1 (5 bases). Germline V gene lookup returns CDR1 SNHLY and CDR2 FYNNEI. V lost 4 bases, J lost 7 bases, and 19 bases lay in between. The CDR3 is 15 residues long. CDR3 nucleotides: TGTGCCAGCAGTGGTTTAATATACCAGGGAGGTGGCTACACCTTC. It translates to CASSGLIYQGGGYTF.

This clonotype was seen ten or more times. V usage is TRBV28 and J usage is TRBJ2-5, with unresolved D. Germline V gene data show CDR1 as MDHEN and CDR2 as SYDVKM. The ends were cut back, 4 bases at V and 1 base at J, with 10 bases in the middle. There are 14 residues in the CDR3. CDR3 protein: CASSSQALQETQYF. Here the CDR3 DNA reads TGTGCCAGCAGTTCCCAGGCTCTCCAAGAGACCCAGTACTTC.

This clonotype was observed at least ten times. This CDR3 is CASTFRHLSSYEQYF. The CDR3 region has the DNA TGTGCCAGCACCTTTCGGCACCTTAGCTCCTACGAGCAGTACTTC. The J gene is TRBJ2-7, the V gene TRBV6-2 or TRBV6-3; D gene unclear. V lost 7 bases and J lost 0, with 16 bases in between. Germline-derived CDR1 and CDR2 are MNHEY and SVGEGT. The CDR3 sequence is 15 residues long.

Many counts were recorded for this clonotype. The V gene is TRBV6-2 or TRBV6-3, the J gene TRBJ2-5, with a tentative D call TRBD1 (7 bases). The CDR3 spans 13 residues. V lost 6 bases to trimming and J lost 2 bases, with 10 bases between them. Germline V gives CDR1 MNHEY, CDR2 SVGEGT. This chain's CDR3 is CASRRDSQETQYF. In nucleotides, the CDR3 is TGTGCCAGCAGGCGGGACAGTCAAGAGACCCAGTACTTC.